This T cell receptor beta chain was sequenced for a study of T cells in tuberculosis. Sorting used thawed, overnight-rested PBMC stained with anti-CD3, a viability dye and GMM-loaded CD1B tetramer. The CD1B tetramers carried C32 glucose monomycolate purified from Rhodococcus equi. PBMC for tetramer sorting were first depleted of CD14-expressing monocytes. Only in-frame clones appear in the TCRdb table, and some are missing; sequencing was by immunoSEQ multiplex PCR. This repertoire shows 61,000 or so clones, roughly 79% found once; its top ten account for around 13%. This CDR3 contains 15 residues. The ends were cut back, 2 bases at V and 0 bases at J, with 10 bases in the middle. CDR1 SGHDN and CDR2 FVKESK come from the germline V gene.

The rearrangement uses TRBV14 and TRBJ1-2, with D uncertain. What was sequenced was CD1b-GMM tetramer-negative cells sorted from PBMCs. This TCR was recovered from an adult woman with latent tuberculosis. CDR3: CASSQTRSPNYGYTF. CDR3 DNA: TGTGCCAGCAGCCAAACTAGAAGCCCTAACTATGGCTACACCTTC.